These 4 T cell receptor beta chains were all obtained from the same sample, sequenced in a study of control samples from healthy donors and cancer patients (TCRdb year 2020). The library came from the immunoSEQ multiplex PCR assay. Drawn from immuneACCESS, this table holds only the in-frame rearrangements with V and J called that TCRdb kept. Clones are partly lost; checked studies trace under half to an unresolved V gene and leave the rest unexplained. This sample has tens of thousands of clones in its table, and about 89% of those were observed once. In total, the top ten clones hold less than 10% of the sample. Sequencing input: PBMCs. The receptors here all came from a woman aged 45-60 years with colorectal cancer.

The chain uses TRBV3-1 (or the pseudogene TRBV3-2) and TRBJ2-3, with 8 bases matching TRBD2. Trimming cost V 4 bases and J 1 base; bases outside gene matches: 7. Germline CDR1 LGHDT, CDR2 YNNKEL (reference sequence). The CDR3 has 16 amino acids. The CDR3 nucleotides read TGTGCCAGCAGCCCCGGGGGGGGGCGTGGCACAGATACGCAGTATTTT. It is translated as CASSPGGGRGTDTQYF.

The chain recombines TRBV18 with TRBJ2-5; D unresolved. Germline CDR1 KGHSH, CDR2 LQKENI. The CDR3 contains 13 residues. V shed 6 bases and J shed 1 base, with 9 bases lying between them. The CDR3 sequence: CASSNAPQETQYF. CDR3 DNA sequence: TGTGCCAGCTCTAACGCCCCCCAAGAGACCCAGTACTTC.

The chain's CDR3 is CASSLSGAGELFF. CDR3 in DNA: TGTGCCAGCAGTTTATCAGGGGCCGGGGAGCTGTTTTTT. This sequence joins TRBV27 and TRBJ2-2, with D possibly TRBD1 on 5 matching bases. The V end was cut by 0 bases, the J end by 6 bases, with 5 bases between. CDR3 size: 13 residues. Germline V gives CDR1 MNHEY, CDR2 SMNVEV (reference sequence).

This rearrangement joins TRBV6-2 or TRBV6-3 to TRBJ2-1; D unresolved. Trimming took off 6 bases at V and 7 bases at J, with 7 bases between the two ends. The CDR3 totals 11 residues. Per germline, CDR1 MNHEY and CDR2 SVGEGT. CDR3 region: CASSPLNEQFF. In DNA, the CDR3 is TGTGCCAGCAGCCCTCTGAATGAGCAGTTCTTC.